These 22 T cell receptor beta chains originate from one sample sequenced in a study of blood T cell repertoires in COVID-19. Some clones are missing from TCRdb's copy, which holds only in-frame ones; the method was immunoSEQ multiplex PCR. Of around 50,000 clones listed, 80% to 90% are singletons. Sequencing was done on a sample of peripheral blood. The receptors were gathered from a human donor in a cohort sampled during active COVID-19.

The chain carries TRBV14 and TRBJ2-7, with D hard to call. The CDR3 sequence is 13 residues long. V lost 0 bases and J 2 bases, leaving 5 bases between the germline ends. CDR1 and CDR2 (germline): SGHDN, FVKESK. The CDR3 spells CASSQDNTYEQYF. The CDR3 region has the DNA TGTGCCAGCAGCCAAGATAATACCTACGAGCAGTACTTC.

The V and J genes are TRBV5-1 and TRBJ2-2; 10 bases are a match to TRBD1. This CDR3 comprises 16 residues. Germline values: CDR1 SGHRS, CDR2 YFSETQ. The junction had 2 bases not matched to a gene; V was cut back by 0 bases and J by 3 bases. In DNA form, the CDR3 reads TGCGCCAGCAGCTTGGCCGGACAGGGGGACACCGGGGAGCTGTTTTTT. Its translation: CASSLAGQGDTGELFF.

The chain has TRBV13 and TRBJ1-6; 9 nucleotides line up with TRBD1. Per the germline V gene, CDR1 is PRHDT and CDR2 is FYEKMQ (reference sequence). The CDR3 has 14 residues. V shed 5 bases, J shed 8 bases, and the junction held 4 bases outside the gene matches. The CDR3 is CASSPDRGHSPLHF. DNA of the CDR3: TGTGCCAGCAGCCCGGACAGGGGCCATTCACCCCTCCACTTT. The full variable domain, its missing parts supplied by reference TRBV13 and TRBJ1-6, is AAGVIQSPRHLIKEKRETATLKCYPIPRHDTVYWYQQGPGQDPQFLISFYEKMQSDKGSIPDRFSAQQFSDYHSELNMSSLELGDSALYFCASSPDRGHSPLHFGNGTRLTVT.

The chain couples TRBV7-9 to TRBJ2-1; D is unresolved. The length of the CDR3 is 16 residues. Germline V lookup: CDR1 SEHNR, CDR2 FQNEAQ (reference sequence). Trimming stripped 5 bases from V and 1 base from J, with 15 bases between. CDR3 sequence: CASSPRPFGSYNEQFF. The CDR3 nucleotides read TGTGCCAGCAGCCCTCGTCCCTTCGGGTCCTACAATGAGCAGTTCTTC.

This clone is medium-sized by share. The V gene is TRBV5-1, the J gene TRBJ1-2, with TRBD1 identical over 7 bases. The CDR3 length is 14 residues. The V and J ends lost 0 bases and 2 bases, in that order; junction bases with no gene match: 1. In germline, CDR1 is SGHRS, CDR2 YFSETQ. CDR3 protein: CASSLVQGNYGYTF. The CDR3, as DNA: TGCGCCAGCAGCTTGGTACAGGGGAACTATGGCTACACCTTC.

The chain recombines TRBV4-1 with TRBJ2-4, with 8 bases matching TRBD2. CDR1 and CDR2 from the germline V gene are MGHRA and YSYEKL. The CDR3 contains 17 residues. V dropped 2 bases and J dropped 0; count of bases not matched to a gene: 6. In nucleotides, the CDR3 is TGCGCCAGCAGCCAACCCCGGGAGGGGGAAGCCAAAAACATTCAGTACTTC. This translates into CASSQPREGEAKNIQYF.

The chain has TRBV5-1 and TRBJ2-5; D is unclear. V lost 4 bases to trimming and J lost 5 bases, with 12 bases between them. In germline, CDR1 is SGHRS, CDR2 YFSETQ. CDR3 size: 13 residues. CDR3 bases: TGCGCCAGCAGCCCGGCGGCTGCGGAGACCCAGTACTTC. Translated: CASSPAAAETQYF.

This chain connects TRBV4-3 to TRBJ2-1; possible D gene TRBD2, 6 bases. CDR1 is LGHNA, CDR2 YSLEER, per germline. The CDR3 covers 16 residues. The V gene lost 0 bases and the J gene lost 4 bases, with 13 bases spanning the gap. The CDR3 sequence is CASSQEMTSFYNEQFF. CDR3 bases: TGCGCCAGCAGCCAAGAAATGACTAGTTTTTACAATGAGCAGTTCTTC.

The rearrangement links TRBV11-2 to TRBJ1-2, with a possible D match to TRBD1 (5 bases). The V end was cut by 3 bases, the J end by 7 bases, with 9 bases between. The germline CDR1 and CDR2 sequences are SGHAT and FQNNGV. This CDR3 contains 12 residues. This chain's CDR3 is CASSFTRAGYTF. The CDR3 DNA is TGTGCCAGCAGCTTTACCAGGGCTGGCTACACCTTC. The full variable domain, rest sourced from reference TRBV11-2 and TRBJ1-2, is EAGVAQSPRYKIIEKRQSVAFWCNPISGHATLYWYQQILGQGPKLLIQFQNNGVVDDSQLPKDRFSAERLKGVDSTLKIQPAKLEDSAVYLCASSFTRAGYTFGSGTRLTVV.

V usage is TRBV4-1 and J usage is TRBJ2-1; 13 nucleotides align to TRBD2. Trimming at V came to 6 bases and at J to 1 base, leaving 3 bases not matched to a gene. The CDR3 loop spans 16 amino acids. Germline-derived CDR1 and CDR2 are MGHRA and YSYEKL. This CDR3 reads CASSQGLAGSYNEQFF. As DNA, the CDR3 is TGCGCCAGCAGTCAGGGACTAGCGGGGTCCTACAATGAGCAGTTCTTC.

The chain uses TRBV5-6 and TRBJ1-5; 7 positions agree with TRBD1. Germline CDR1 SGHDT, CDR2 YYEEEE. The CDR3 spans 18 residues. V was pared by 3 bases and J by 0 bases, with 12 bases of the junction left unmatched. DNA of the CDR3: TGTGCCAGCAGCTACACGACAGGGATCGATCCTAGCAATCAGCCCCAGCATTTT. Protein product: CASSYTTGIDPSNQPQHF.

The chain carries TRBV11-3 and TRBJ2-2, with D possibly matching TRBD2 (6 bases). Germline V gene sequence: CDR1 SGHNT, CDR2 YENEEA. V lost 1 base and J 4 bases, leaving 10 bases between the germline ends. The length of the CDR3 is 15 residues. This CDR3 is CASSLGGTATGELFF. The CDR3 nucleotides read TGTGCCAGCAGCTTAGGGGGGACTGCCACCGGGGAGCTGTTTTTT.

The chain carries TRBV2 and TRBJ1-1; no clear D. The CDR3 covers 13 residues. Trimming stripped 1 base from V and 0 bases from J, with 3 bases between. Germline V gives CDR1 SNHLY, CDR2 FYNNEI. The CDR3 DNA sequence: TGTGCCAGCAGTGAAGTCTTGAACACTGAAGCTTTCTTT. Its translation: CASSEVLNTEAFF.

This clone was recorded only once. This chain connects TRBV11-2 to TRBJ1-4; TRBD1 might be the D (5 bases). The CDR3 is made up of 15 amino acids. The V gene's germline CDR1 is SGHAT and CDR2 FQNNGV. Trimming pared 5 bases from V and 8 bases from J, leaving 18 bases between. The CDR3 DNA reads TGTGCCAGCAGCGAAATAGGGGTTTCGCGGGAAAAACTGTTTTTT. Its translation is CASSEIGVSREKLFF.

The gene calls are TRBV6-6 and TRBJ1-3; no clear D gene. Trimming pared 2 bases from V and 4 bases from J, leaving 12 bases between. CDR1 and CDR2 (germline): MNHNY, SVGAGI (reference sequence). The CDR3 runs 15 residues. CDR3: CASSYRRASGNTIYF. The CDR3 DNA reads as TGTGCCAGCAGTTACAGGAGAGCCTCCGGAAACACCATATATTTT.

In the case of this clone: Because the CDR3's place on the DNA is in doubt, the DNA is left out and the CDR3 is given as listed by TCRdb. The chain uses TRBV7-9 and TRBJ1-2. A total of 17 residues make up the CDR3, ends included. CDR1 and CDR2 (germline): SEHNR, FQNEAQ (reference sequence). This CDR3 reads CASSLDSVRGANYGYTF.

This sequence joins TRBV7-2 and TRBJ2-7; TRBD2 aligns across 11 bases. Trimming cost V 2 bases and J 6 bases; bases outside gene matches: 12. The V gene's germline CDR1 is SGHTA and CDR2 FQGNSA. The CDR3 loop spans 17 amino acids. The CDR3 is CASSLRPASGGKGEQYF. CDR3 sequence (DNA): TGTGCCAGCAGCTTAAGGCCGGCTAGCGGGGGGAAGGGCGAGCAGTACTTC.

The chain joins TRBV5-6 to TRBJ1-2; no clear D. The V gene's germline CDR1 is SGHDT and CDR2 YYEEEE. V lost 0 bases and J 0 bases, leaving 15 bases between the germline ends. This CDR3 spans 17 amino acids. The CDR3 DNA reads TGTGCCAGCAGCTTGGCACAGACACACCATGCTAACTATGGCTACACCTTC. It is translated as CASSLAQTHHANYGYTF.

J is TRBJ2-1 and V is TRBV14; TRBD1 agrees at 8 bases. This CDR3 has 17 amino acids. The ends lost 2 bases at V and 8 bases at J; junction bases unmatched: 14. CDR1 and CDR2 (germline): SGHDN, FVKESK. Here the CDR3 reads CASSQWSTGEFLDEQFF. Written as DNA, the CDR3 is TGTGCCAGCAGCCAATGGTCGACAGGGGAATTCCTAGATGAGCAGTTCTTC. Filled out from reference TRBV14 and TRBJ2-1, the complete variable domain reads EAGVTQFPSHSVIEKGQTVTLRCDPISGHDNLYWYRRVMGKEIKFLLHFVKESKQDESGMPNNRFLAERTGGTYSTLKVQPAELEDSGVYFCASSQWSTGEFLDEQFFGPGTRLTVL.

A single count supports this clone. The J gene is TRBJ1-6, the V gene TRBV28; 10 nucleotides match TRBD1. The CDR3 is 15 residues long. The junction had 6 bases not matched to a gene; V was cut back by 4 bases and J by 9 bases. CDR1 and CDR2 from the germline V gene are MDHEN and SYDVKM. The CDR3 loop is CASSSGQGIISPLHF. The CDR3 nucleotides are TGTGCCAGCAGTTCGGGACAGGGGATTATTTCACCCCTCCACTTT.

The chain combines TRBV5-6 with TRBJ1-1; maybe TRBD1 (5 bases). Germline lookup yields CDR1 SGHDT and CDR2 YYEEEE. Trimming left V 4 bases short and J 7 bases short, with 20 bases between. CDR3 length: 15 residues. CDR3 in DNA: TGTGCCAGCAGCCCTCGGTTCAGGGATCGCGGTGAAGCTTTCTTT. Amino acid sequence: CASSPRFRDRGEAFF.

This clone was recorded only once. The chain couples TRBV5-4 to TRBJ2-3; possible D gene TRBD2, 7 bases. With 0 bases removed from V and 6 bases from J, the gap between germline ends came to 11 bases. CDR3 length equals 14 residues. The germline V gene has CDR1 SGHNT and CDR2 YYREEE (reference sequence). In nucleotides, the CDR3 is TGTGCCAGCAGCTTGGAGGGGGGGAGGGATACGCAGTATTTT. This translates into CASSLEGGRDTQYF. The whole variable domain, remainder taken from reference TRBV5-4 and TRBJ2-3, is ETGVTQSPTHLIKTRGQQVTLRCSSQSGHNTVSWYQQALGQGPQFIFQYYREEENGRGNFPPRFSGLQFPNYSSELNVNALELDDSALYLCASSLEGGRDTQYFGPGTRLTVL.